This TCR beta chain comes out of a study of radiotherapy plus CTLA-4 blockade in lung cancer (dated by TCRdb to 2017 to 2018). Study-level background: Objective responses occurred in about 19% of enrolled patients, and just over 30% achieved disease control.

The investigation overall reported the following: TCR clones derived from tumors expanded in peripheral blood after treatment with radiotherapy and ipilimumab. Increased serum interferon-beta after radiation, together with early dynamic changes in blood T cell clones, were reported to be the strongest predictors of response.

The library was obtained by the immunoSEQ multiplex PCR assay. TCRdb took this table from immuneACCESS and kept in-frame rearrangements with V and J called. Such tables lack part of the clones; where checked against another copy, unresolved V genes explain under half of the gap, and the rest is unexplained. In all, the sample holds approximately 94,000 clones, and roughly 85% of those were seen once. In total, the top ten clones hold about a quarter of the sample. Focal radiation therapy combined with CTLA-4 blockade (ipilimumab) was tested in patients with chemo-refractory metastatic non-small-cell lung cancer. This clone was detected only a few times. Which antigen it targets is not known. Base qualities were left out, and no much larger clone turns up one base away. This specimen was peripheral blood, taken from a patient treated with radiotherapy plus ipilimumab. This clonotype was sampled from a human donor with non-small cell lung cancer that progressed on radiotherapy plus ipilimumab.

The DNA sequence reads TGCGCCAGCAGCTTTGGGCAGGGCATACAAGAGACCCAGTACTTC. It is translated as CASSFGQGIQETQYF. The chain is made from TRBV5-1 and TRBJ2-5; the best D guess is TRBD1, with 5 bases matching. As encoded in the germline V gene, CDR1 is SGHRS while CDR2 is YFSETQ. Including cysteine and phenylalanine, the CDR3 has 15 amino acids. Just the 45-base CDR3 DNA is kept, in frame starting at base 1. V loses 2 bases, J loses 2 bases, and the germline ends lie 13 bases apart.